One T cell receptor beta chain is described in this entry. The CDR3 is 16 amino acids. In germline, CDR1 is SQVTM, CDR2 ANQGSEA. A CD45RO-CCR7+CD27+CD95- phenotype identified naive CD8+ T cells. These data belong to a study of CXCR3-negative and CXCR3-positive naive CD8 T cells. The authors prepared UMI-labeled TRB cDNA libraries by 5' RACE. TCRdb derives one entry per CDR3 protein from the 5' RACE reads, leaving out DNA. This listing includes some 67,000 distinct CDR3 sequences. The receptor's source is a human donor in good health. Some clones in this sample may be carry-over from other donors' samples. Material: naive CXCR3- CD8+ T cells from blood. As for subset: CD45RO-CCR7+CD27+CD95- naive CD8+ T cells lacking CXCR3 (TNR3-). The V gene is TRBV29-1, the J gene TRBJ2-3; lacking DNA, the TRBD1 call made by TCRdb goes unchecked. The CDR3 reads CSVEDGGLGLIDTQYF.